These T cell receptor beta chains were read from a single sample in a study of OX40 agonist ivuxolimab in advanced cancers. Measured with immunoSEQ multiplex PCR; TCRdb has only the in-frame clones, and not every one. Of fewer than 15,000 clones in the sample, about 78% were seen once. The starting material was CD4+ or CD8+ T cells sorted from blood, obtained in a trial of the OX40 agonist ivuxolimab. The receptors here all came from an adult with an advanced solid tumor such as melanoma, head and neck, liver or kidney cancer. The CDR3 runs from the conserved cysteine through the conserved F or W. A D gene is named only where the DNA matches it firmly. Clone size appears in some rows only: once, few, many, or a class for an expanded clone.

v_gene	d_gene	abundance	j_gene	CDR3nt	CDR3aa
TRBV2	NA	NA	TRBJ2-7	TGTGCCAGCAGTGGAGGGGACTCCCAATGGGGCTACGAGCAGTACTTC	CASSGGDSQWGYEQYF
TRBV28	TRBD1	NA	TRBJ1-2	TGTGCCAGCAGTTTACTGACAGGGGCTGAAGTATATGGCTACACCTTC	CASSLLTGAEVYGYTF
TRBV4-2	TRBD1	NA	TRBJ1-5	TGTGCCAGCAGCCCCCAGGGGGCGAGTCAGCCCCAGCATTTT	CASSPQGASQPQHF
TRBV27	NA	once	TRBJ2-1	TGTGCCAGCAGTAGAGGTGGACTATCCTACCACAATGAGCAGTTCTTC	CASSRGGLSYHNEQFF
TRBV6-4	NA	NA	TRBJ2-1	TGTGCCAGCAGCGCCCTGTCTACTGGGGCCTCCTACAATGAGCAGTTCTTC	CASSALSTGASYNEQFF
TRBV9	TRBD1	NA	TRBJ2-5	TGTGCCAGCACCGCTGGACAGGGACGTGGGGAGACCCAGTACTTC	CASTAGQGRGETQYF
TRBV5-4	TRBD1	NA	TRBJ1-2	TGTGCCAGCAGCGTGACAGGGTATAGAGGCTACACCTTC	CASSVTGYRGYTF
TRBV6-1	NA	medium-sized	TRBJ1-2	TGTGCCACCCAGGTGGGAACAGGGACTAGCTATGGCTACACCTTC	CATQVGTGTSYGYTF
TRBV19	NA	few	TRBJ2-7	TGTGCCAGTAGTATGGGCCAGGGGTACGAGCAGTACTTC	CASSMGQGYEQYF
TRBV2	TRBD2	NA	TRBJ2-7	TGTGCCAGCAGTGACCCCGGGGCGGGGGGTACCCCCTACGAGCAGTACTTC	CASSDPGAGGTPYEQYF
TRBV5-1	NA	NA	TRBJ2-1	TGCGCCAGCAGCTCCTTCTTATTGGACGGCTACAATGAGCAGTTCTTC	CASSSFLLDGYNEQFF
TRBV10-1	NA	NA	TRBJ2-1	TGCGCCAGCAGTTACAGGGAAGCCCCCCCCTACAATGAGCAGTTCTTC	CASSYREAPPYNEQFF
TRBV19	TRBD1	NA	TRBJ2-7	TGTGCCAGTAGTTGGACAGGGGGCGACGAGCAGTACTTC	CASSWTGGDEQYF
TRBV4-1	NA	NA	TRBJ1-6	TGCGCCAGCAGCCAAGAGGGTGACATCCCCTATAATTCACCCCTCCACTTT	CASSQEGDIPYNSPLHF
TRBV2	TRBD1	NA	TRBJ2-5	TGTGCCAGCAGCCCGGGACAGCTACAAGAGACCCAGTACTTC	CASSPGQLQETQYF
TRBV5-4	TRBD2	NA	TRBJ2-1	TGTGCCAGCAGCCCCCGGACTAGCGGGTACAATGAGCAGTTCTTC	CASSPRTSGYNEQFF
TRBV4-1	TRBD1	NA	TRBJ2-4	TGCGCCAGCAGCCAGATCTCGACAGGGAGAGGGAGCATTCAGTACTTC	CASSQISTGRGSIQYF
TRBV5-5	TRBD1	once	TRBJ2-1	TGTGCCAGCAGCCCCGGGACAGGGCGACACAATGAGCAGTTCTTC	CASSPGTGRHNEQFF
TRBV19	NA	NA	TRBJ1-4	TGTGCCAGTAGTATAAGCACAGGCGTTAATGAAAAACTGTTTTTT	CASSISTGVNEKLFF
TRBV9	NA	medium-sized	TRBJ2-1	TGTGCCAGCAGCTTAGCCACTAGTCATGAGCAGTTCTTC	CASSLATSHEQFF
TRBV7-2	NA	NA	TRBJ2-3	TGTGCCAGCCGGACAGAATTCAGCACAGATACGCAGTATTTT	CASRTEFSTDTQYF
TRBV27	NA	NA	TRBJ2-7	TGTGCCAGCAGCGACATCTACTCCTACGAGCAGTACTTC	CASSDIYSYEQYF
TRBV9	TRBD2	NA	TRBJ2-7	TGTGCCAGCAGCGCGACTAGCGGGGACGAGCAGTACTTC	CASSATSGDEQYF
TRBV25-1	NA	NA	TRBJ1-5	TGTGCCAGCCTCCCCGATTCCCCCGGGATTGGAGATCAGCCCCAGCATTTT	CASLPDSPGIGDQPQHF
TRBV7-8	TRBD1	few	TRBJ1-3	TGTGCCAGCAGCTTGGCCCCGGGACAGAGCTCTGGAAACACCATATATTTT	CASSLAPGQSSGNTIYF
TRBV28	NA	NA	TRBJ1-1	TGTGCCAGCAGTTTAGTGGGAGGGGCCGGTGAAGCTTTCTTT	CASSLVGGAGEAFF
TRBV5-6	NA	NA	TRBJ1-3	TGTGCCAGCAGCCCCTCCTTGGGGTCTGGAAACACCATATATTTT	CASSPSLGSGNTIYF
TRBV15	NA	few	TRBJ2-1	TGTGCCACCAGGACCAGAGAGTGGGGTGAGCAGTTCTTC	CATRTREWGEQFF
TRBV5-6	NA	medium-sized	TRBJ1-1	TGTGCCAGCAGCCACGATCTGAACACTGAAGCTTTCTTT	CASSHDLNTEAFF
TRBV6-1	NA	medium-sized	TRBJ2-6	TGTGCCAGCAGTGAAGCAGGGTCTGGGGCCAACGTCCTGACTTTC	CASSEAGSGANVLTF
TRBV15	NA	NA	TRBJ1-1	TGTGCCACCAGCAGAGATCTCCGAGTCACTGAAGCTTTCTTT	CATSRDLRVTEAFF